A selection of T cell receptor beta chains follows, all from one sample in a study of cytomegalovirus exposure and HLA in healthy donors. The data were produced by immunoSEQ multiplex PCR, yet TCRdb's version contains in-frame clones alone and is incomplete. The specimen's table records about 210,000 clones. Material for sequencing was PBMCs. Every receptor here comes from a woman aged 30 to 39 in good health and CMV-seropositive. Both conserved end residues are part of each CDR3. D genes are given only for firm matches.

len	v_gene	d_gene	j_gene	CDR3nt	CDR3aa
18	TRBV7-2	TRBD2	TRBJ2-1	TGTGCCAGCAGCTTAGCTCCGGTCGGGACTAGTGGAGTCCATGAGCAGTTCTTC	CASSLAPVGTSGVHEQFF
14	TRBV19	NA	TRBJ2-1	TGTGCCAGTAGTGTCGTGGGACTCTACAATGAGCAGTTCTTC	CASSVVGLYNEQFF
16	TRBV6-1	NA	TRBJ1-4	TGTGCCAGCAGTGACCCCAGGGTGGGGTGGGATGAAAAACTGTTTTTT	CASSDPRVGWDEKLFF
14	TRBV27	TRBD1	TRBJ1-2	TGTGCCAGCAGTCCTTCGGACAGGGTTGGTGGCTACACCTTC	CASSPSDRVGGYTF
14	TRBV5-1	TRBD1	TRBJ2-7	TGCGCCAGCAGCGCGGACAGGCCATCCTACGAGCAGTACTTC	CASSADRPSYEQYF
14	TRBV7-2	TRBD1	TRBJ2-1	TGTGCCAGCAGCCCAGCCGACAGGGACAATGAGCAGTTCTTC	CASSPADRDNEQFF
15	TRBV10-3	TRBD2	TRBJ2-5	TGTGCCATCAGTGACCCAGCGGGAATGACAGAGACCCAGTACTTC	CAISDPAGMTETQYF
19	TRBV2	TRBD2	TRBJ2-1	TGTGCCAGCAGGTCACAGGGGGGACCACTAGCGGGGGCCTACAATGAGCAGTTCTTC	CASRSQGGPLAGAYNEQFF
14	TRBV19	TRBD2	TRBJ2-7	TGTGCCAGTAGTCCGAGGACGGGAGGGTACGAGCAGTACTTC	CASSPRTGGYEQYF
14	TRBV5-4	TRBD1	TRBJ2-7	TGTGCCAGCAGCCGGGACAGGGGGACCTACGAGCAGTACTTC	CASSRDRGTYEQYF
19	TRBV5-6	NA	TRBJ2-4	TGTGCCAGCACCCTTATAAAAGGGGAAGGAAATTTTGTCAAAAACATTCAGTACTTC	CASTLIKGEGNFVKNIQYF
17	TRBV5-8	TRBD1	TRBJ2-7	TGTGCCAGCAGCTTCGAACGGGACAGGGCGCCCAGTGGCGAGCAGTACTTC	CASSFERDRAPSGEQYF
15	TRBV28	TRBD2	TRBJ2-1	TGTGCCAGCAGGCGGGAGGGGGCTCAATACAATGAGCAGTTCTTC	CASRREGAQYNEQFF
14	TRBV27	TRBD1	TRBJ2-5	TGTGCCAGCAGTCCGTCCAGGGGGCAAGAGACCCAGTACTTC	CASSPSRGQETQYF
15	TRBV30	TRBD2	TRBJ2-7	TGTGCCTGGAGGGGCTGGACTAGCGGCTCCTACGAGCAGTACTTC	CAWRGWTSGSYEQYF
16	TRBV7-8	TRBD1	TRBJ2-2	TGTGCCAGCAGCGCCAGACAGGGAAAAAATACCGGGGAGCTGTTTTTT	CASSARQGKNTGELFF
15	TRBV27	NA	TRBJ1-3	TGTGCCAGCAGGCCCGGAGCCTTCTCTGGAAACACCATATATTTT	CASRPGAFSGNTIYF
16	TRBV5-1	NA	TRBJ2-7	TGCGCCAGCAGCTTGCAAATGGCGGGCCTCTCCTACGAGCAGTACTTC	CASSLQMAGLSYEQYF
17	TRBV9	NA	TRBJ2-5	TGTGCCAGCAGCGTCACTAGGGGGGGACGACTTGATGGGACCCAGTACTTC	CASSVTRGGRLDGTQYF
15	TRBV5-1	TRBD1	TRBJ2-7	TGCGCCAGCAGCTTGGGGGGACAGGGTGCCTACGAGCAGTACTTC	CASSLGGQGAYEQYF
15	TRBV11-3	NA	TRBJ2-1	TGTGCCAGCAGCTTAGGCGAAAGCTCCTACAATGAGCAGTTCTTC	CASSLGESSYNEQFF
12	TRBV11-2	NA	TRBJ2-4	TGTGCCAGCAGCTTATCCATAAACATTCAGTACTTC	CASSLSINIQYF
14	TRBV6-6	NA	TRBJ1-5	TGTGCCAGCACTAACCGGGACACCAATCAGCCCCAGCATTTT	CASTNRDTNQPQHF
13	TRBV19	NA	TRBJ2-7	TGTGCCAGTAGTATAGATTTGCGTTACGAGCAGTACTTC	CASSIDLRYEQYF
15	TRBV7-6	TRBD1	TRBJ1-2	TGTGCCAGCAGCCCGACGACAGGGGGGAACTATGGCTACACCTTC	CASSPTTGGNYGYTF
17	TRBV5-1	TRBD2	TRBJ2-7	TGCGCCAGCAGCTTCCCGGGACTAGCGGGGGGGAGGAGCGAGCAGTACTTC	CASSFPGLAGGRSEQYF
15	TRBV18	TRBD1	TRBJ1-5	TGTGCCAGCTCAGGAACAGGGGGCGACGGACAGCCCCAGCATTTT	CASSGTGGDGQPQHF
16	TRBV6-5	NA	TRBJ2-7	TGTGCCAGCAGTTACTTGCTAGGGGGAGGGGGCTACGAGCAGTACTTC	CASSYLLGGGGYEQYF
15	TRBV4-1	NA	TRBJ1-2	TGCGCCAGCAGCCAGTGGACCATCGGGGACTATGGCTACACCTTC	CASSQWTIGDYGYTF
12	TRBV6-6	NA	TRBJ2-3	TGTGCCAGCAGTTACCACACAGATACGCAGTATTTT	CASSYHTDTQYF
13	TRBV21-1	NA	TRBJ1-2	TGTGCCAGCAGCAACGTGACAGTCTATGGCTACACCTTC	CASSNVTVYGYTF
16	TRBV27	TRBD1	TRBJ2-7	TGTGCCAGCAGTATTCACGGACAGGGGGCTAACTACGAGCAGTACTTC	CASSIHGQGANYEQYF
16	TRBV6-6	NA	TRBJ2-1	TGTGCCAGCAGTTACACCGGGGTAGTTTCTAACAATGAGCAGTTCTTC	CASSYTGVVSNNEQFF
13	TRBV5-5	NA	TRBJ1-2	TGTGCCAGCAGCTTGGGGCCTAACTATGGCTACACCTTC	CASSLGPNYGYTF
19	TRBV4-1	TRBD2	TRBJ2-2	TGCGCCAGCAGCCTAAGTGGGCTAGCGGGAGTGGTTGGCACCGGGGAGCTGTTTTTT	CASSLSGLAGVVGTGELFF
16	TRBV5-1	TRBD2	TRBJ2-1	TGCGCCAGCAGCTTGGAATTGGCGGGGGGGCACAATGAGCAGTTCTTC	CASSLELAGGHNEQFF
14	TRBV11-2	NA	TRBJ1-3	TGTGCCAGCAGCTTAACAGGGTCTGGAAACACCATATATTTT	CASSLTGSGNTIYF
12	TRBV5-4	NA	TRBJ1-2	TGTGCCAGCAGCGGACAGAGCTATGGCTACACCTTC	CASSGQSYGYTF
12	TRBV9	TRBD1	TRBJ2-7	TGTGCCAGCAGCGGGGACAGCTACGAGCAGTACTTC	CASSGDSYEQYF
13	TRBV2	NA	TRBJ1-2	TGTGCCAGCAGTGGTGACCGTGGGGGCGGCTACACCTTC	CASSGDRGGGYTF
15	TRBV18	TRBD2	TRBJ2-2	TGTGCCAGCTCACCGGCGGGAGGAGCCACCGGGGAGCTGTTTTTT	CASSPAGGATGELFF
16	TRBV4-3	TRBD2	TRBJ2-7	TGCGCCAGCAGCCAAACTCGTCCTAGCGGGAGTTACGAGCAGTACTTC	CASSQTRPSGSYEQYF
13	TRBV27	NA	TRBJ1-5	TGTGCCAGCAGTGGTAACAGGGATCAGCCCCAGCATTTT	CASSGNRDQPQHF
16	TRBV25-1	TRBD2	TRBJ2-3	TGTGCCAGCAGTGAGGGCGGGAGGGCTGAGACAGATACGCAGTATTTT	CASSEGGRAETDTQYF
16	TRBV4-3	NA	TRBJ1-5	TGCGCCAGCAGCCAAGATTACAGACAGAGCAATCAGCCCCAGCATTTT	CASSQDYRQSNQPQHF
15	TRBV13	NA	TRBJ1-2	TGTGCCAGCAGCTTAGGCCCAGGGAGGAACTATGGCTACACCTTC	CASSLGPGRNYGYTF
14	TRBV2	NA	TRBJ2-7	TGTGCCAGCAGGGACTCAGGAGGGTGGCCGGAGCAGTACTTC	CASRDSGGWPEQYF
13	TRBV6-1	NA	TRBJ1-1	TGTGCCAGCGGGCAGGGTAAGAGCACTGAAGCTTTCTTT	CASGQGKSTEAFF
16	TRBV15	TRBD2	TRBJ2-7	TGTGCCACCAGCAGGGCCTCGGGAGGGGGTTCCTACGAGCAGTACTTC	CATSRASGGGSYEQYF
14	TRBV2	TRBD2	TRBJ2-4	TGTGCCAGCTCCGGTCTAGCGGTGACAAACATTCAGTACTTC	CASSGLAVTNIQYF
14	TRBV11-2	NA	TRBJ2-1	TGTGCCAGCAGCTTAAATCCTAGAAGCATTGAGCAGTTCTTC	CASSLNPRSIEQFF
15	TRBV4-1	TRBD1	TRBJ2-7	TGCGCCAGCAGCCGGACAGGACAACTCTCCTACGAGCAGTACTTC	CASSRTGQLSYEQYF
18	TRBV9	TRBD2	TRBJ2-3	TGTGCCAGCAGCGTAGGTACCGCTAGCGGGAACTGGGCAGATACGCAGTATTTT	CASSVGTASGNWADTQYF